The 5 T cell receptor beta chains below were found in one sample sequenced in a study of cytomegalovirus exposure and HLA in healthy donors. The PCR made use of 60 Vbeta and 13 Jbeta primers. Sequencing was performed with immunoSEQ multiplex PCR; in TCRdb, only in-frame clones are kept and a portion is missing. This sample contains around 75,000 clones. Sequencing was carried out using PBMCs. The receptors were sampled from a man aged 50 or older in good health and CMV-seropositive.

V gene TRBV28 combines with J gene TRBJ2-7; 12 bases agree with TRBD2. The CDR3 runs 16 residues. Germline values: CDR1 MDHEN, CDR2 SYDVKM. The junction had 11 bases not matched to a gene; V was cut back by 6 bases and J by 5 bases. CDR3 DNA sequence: TGTGCCAGCAGCCCAATCAGACTAGCGGGAGTCAACGAGCAGTACTTC. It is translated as CASSPIRLAGVNEQYF.

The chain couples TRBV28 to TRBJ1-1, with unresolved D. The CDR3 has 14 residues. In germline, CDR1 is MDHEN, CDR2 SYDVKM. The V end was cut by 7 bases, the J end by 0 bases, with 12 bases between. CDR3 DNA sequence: TGTGCCAGCACCCCAGGTTACATGAACACTGAAGCTTTCTTT. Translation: CASTPGYMNTEAFF.

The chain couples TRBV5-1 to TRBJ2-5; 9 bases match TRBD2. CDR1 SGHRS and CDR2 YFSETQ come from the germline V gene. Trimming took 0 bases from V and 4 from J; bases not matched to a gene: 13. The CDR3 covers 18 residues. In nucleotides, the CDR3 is TGCGCCAGCAGCTTGGAGGCCTATGATAGCGGGAGCCTAGAGACCCAGTACTTC. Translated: CASSLEAYDSGSLETQYF.

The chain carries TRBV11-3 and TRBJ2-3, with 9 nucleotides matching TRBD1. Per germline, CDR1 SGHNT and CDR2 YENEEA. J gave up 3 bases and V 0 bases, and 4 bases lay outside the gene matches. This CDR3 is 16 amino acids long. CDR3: CASSLDHGQGTDTQYF. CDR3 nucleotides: TGTGCCAGCAGCTTAGATCACGGACAGGGGACAGATACGCAGTATTTT.

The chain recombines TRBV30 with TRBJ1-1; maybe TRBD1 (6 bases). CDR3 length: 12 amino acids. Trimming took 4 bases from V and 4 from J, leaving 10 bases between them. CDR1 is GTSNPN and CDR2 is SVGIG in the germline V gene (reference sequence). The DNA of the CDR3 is TGTGCCTGGAACAGGGATACCACTGAAGCTTTCTTT. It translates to CAWNRDTTEAFF.